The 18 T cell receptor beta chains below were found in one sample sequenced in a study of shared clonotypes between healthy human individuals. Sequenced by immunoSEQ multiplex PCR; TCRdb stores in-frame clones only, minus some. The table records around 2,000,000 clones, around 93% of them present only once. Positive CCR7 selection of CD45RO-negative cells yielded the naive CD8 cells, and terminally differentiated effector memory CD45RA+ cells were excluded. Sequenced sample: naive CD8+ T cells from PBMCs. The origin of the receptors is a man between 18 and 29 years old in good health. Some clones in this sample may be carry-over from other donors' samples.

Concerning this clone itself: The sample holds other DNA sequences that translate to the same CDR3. CDR3 bases: TGTGCCAGCAGCTCCAGGGGAAATGAGCAGTTCTTC. Translation gives CASSSRGNEQFF. J is TRBJ2-1 and V is TRBV7-9; D possibly corresponds to TRBD1 (6 bases). The CDR3 runs to 12 residues. Germline assignment: CDR1 SEHNR and CDR2 FQNEAQ (reference sequence). V lost 4 bases and J 7 bases, leaving 8 bases between the germline ends.

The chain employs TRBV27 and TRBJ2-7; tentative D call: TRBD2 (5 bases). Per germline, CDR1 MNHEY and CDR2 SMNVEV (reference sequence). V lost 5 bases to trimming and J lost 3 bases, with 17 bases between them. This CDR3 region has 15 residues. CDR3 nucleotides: TGTGCCAGCAGTCCTACCCAGAGGGCAGTCTACGAGCAGTACTTC. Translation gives CASSPTQRAVYEQYF.

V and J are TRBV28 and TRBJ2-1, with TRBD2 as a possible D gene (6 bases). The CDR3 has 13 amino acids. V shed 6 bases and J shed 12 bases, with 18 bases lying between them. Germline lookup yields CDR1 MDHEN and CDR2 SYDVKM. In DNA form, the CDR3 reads TGTGCCAGCAGCCCTACAAGGAGGGAAGCGCAGTTCTTC. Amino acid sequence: CASSPTRREAQFF.

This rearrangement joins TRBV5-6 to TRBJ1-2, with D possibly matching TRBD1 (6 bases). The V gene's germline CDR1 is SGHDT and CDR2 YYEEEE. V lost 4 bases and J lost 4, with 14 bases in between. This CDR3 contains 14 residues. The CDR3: CASSLGRGAYGYTF. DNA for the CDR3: TGTGCCAGCAGCCTGGGCAGGGGTGCCTATGGCTACACCTTC.

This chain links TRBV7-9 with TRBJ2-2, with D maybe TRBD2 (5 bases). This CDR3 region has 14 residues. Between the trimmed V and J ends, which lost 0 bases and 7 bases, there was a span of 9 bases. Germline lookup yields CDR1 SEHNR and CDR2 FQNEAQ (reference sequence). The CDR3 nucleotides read TGTGCCAGCAGCTTAGCGCTGGGAGACGGGGAGCTGTTTTTT. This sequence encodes CASSLALGDGELFF.

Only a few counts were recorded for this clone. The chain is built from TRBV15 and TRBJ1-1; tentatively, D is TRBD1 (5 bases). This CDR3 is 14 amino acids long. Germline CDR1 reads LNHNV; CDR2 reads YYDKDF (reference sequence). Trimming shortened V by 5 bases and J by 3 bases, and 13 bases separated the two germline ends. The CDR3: CATSGREGYTEAFF. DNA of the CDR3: TGTGCCACCAGCGGCCGAGAGGGGTACACTGAAGCTTTCTTT.

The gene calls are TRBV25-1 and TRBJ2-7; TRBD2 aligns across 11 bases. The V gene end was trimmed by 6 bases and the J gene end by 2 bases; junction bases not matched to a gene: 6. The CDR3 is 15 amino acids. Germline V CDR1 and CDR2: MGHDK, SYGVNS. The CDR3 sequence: CASSPGLAATYEQYF. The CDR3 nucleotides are TGTGCCAGCAGCCCGGGACTAGCGGCGACCTACGAGCAGTACTTC.

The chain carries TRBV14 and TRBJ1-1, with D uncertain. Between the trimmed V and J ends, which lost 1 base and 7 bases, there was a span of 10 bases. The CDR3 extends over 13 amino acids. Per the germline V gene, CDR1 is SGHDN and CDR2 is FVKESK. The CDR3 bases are TGTGCCAGCAGCCAAGCTAGTAGTCTTGAAGCTTTCTTT. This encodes CASSQASSLEAFF.

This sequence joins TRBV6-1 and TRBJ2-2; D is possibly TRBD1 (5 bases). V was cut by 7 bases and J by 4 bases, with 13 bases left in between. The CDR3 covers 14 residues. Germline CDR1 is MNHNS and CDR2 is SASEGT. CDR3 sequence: CASTAPGFTGELFF. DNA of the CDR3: TGTGCCAGCACAGCGCCAGGGTTCACCGGGGAGCTGTTTTTT.

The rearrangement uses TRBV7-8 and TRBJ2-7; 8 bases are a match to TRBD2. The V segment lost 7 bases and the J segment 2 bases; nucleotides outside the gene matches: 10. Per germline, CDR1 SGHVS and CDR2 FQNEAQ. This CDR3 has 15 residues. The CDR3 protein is CASNGGADPPYEQYF. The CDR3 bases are TGTGCCAGCAACGGGGGGGCGGACCCCCCCTACGAGCAGTACTTC.

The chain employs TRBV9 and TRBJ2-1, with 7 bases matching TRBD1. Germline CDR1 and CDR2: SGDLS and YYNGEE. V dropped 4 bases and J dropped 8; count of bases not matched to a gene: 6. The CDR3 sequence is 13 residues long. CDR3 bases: TGTGCCAGCAGCCTGGACAGGATCGATGAGCAGTTCTTC. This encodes CASSLDRIDEQFF.

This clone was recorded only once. CDR3 region: CASSQDRRLAGDSNEQFF. Here the CDR3 DNA reads TGTGCCAGCAGCCAAGATAGGAGGCTAGCGGGGGACTCCAATGAGCAGTTCTTC. The rearrangement joins TRBV14 to TRBJ2-1; 10 bases match TRBD2. This CDR3 has 18 residues. Germline CDR1 and CDR2: SGHDN and FVKESK. V lost 0 bases and J lost 6; bases outside the gene matches: 11.

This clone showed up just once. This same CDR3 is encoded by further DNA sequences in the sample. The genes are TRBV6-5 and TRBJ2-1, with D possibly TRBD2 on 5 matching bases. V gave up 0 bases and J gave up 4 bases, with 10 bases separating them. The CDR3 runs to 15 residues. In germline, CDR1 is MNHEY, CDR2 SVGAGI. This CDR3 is CASSYSRTVYNEQFF. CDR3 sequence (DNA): TGTGCCAGCAGTTACTCGAGGACTGTTTACAATGAGCAGTTCTTC.

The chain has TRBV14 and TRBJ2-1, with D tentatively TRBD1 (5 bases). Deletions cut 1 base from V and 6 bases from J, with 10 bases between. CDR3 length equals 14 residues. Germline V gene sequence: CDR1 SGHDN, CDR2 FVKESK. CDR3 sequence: CASSQVGRVNEQFF. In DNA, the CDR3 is TGTGCCAGCAGCCAAGTGGGCAGGGTCAATGAGCAGTTCTTC.

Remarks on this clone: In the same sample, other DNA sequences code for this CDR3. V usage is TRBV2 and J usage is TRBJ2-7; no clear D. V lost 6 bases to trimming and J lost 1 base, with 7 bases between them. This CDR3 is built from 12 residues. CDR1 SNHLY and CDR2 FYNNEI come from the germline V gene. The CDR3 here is CASSLGSYEQYF. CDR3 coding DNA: TGTGCCAGCAGCCTGGGGTCCTACGAGCAGTACTTC.

CDR3 sequence reads: CASSFFGGTGELFF. CDR3 sequence (DNA): TGTGCCAGTAGTTTCTTCGGGGGCACCGGGGAGCTGTTTTTT. The chain carries TRBV19 and TRBJ2-2, with D possibly being TRBD2 (6 bases). Germline CDR1 is LNHDA and CDR2 is SQIVND (reference sequence). Trimming shortened V by 5 bases and J by 4 bases, and 11 bases separated the two germline ends. The CDR3 is made up of 14 amino acids.

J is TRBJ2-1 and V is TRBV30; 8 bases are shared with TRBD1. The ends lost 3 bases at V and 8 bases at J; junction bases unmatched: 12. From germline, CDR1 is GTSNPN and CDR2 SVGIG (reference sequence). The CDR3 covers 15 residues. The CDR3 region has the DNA TGTGCCTGGAGCCAGGGACAGGCCCTCCGAGATGAGCAGTTCTTC. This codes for CAWSQGQALRDEQFF.

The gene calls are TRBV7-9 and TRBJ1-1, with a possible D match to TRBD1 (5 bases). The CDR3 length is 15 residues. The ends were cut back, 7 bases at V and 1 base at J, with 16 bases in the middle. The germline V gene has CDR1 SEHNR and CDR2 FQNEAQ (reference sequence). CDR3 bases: TGTGCCAGCACCATACTGGGGACGGGGAACACTGAAGCTTTCTTT. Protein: CASTILGTGNTEAFF. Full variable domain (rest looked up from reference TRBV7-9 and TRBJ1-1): DTGVSQNPRHKITKRGQNVTFRCDPISEHNRLYWYRQTLGQGPEFLTYFQNEAQLEKSRLLSDRFSAERPKGSFSTLEIQRTEQGDSAMYLCASTILGTGNTEAFFGQGTRLTVV.